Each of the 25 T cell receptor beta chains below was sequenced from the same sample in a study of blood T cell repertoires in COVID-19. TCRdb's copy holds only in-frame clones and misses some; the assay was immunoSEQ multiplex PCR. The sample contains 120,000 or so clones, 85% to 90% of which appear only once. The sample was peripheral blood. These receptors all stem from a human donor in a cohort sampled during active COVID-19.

The DNA for the CDR3 is TGTGCCAGTAGTATTGTACTAGGCGCTGATACGCAGTATTTT. Translating it yields CASSIVLGADTQYF. The gene calls are TRBV19 and TRBJ2-3; TRBD2 is a possible D gene (5 bases). V was clipped by 3 bases and J by 6 bases, with 13 bases between them. CDR3 size: 14 residues. The germline V gene encodes CDR1 LNHDA and CDR2 SQIVND (reference sequence).

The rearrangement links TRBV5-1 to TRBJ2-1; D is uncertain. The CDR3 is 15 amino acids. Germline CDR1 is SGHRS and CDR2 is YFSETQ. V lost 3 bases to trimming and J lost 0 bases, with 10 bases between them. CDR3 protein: CASSSSMSSYNEQFF. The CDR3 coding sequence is TGCGCCAGCAGCTCTTCTATGAGCTCCTACAATGAGCAGTTCTTC.

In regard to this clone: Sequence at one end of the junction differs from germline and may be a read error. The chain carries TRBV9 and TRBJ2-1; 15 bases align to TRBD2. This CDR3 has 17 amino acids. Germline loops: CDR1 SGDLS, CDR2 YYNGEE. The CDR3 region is CASSSGLAGGTTRVAVF. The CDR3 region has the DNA TGTGCCAGCAGTTCTGGACTAGCGGGGGGGACGACTCGGGTGGCGGTCTTC.

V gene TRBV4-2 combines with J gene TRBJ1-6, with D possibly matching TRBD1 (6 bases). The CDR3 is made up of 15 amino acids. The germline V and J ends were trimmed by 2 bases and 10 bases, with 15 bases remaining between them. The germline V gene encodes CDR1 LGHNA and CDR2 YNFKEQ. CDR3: CASSQPTGWDSPLHF. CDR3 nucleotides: TGTGCCAGCAGCCAACCCACAGGGTGGGACTCACCCCTCCACTTT.

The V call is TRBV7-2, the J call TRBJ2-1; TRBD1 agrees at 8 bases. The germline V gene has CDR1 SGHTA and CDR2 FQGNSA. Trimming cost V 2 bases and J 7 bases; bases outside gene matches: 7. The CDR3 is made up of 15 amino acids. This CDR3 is CASSLSGGRANEQFF. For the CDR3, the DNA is TGTGCCAGCAGCTTATCAGGGGGCAGAGCGAATGAGCAGTTCTTC.

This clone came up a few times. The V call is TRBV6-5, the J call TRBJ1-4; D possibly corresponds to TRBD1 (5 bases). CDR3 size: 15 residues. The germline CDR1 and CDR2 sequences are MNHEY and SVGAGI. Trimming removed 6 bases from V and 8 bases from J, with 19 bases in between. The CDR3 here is CASRNPGQQWEKLFF. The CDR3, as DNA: TGTGCCAGCAGAAATCCCGGACAACAGTGGGAAAAACTGTTTTTT.

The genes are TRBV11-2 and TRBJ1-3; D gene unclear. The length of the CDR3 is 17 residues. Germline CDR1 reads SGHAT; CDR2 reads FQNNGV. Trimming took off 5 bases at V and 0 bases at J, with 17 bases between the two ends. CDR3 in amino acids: CASSPRISAGSGNTIYF. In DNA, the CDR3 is TGTGCCAGCAGCCCCAGAATTTCCGCGGGCTCTGGAAACACCATATATTTT.

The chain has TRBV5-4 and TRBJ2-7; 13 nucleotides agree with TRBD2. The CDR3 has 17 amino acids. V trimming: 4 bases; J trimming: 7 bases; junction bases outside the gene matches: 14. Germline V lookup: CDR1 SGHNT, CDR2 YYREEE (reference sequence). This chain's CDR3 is CASSPRPGLAGVKEQYF. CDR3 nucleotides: TGTGCCAGCAGCCCCAGGCCCGGACTAGCGGGAGTAAAAGAGCAGTACTTC.

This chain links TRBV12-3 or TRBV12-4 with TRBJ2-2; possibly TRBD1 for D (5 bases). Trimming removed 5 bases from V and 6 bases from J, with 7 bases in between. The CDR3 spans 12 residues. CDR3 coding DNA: TGTGCCAGCAGTCAGGGATCCGGGGAGCTGTTTTTT. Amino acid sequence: CASSQGSGELFF.

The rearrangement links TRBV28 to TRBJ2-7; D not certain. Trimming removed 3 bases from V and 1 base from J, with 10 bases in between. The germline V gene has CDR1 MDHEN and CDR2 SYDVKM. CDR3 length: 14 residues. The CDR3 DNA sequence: TGTGCCAGCAGTTTCGACCGACTGTCCTACGAGCAGTACTTC. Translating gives CASSFDRLSYEQYF.

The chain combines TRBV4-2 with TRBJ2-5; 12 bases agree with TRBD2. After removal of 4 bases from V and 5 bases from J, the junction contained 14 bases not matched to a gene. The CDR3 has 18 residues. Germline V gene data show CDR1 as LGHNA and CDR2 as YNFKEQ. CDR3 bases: TGTGCCAGCAGCCTCCGACTAGCGGGAGATGTGGGTATTGAGACCCAGTACTTC. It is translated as CASSLRLAGDVGIETQYF.

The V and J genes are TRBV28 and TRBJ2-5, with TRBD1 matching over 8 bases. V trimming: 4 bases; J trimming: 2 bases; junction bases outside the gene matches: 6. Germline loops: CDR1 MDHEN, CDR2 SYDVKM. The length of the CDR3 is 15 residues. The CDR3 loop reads CASSWTGMGQETQYF. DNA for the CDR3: TGTGCCAGCAGTTGGACAGGGATGGGACAAGAGACCCAGTACTTC.

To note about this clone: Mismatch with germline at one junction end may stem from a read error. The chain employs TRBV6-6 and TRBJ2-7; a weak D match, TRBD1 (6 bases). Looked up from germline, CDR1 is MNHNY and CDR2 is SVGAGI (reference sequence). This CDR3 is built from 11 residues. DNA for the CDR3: TGTGCCAGCAGCGAGACTGGGGGCAAGGACTTC. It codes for CASSETGGKDF.

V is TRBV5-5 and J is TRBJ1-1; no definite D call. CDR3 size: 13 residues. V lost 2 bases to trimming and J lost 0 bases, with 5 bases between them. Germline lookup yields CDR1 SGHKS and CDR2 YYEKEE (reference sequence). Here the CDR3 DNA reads TGTGCCAGCAGCTTCGAGATGAACACTGAAGCTTTCTTT. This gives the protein CASSFEMNTEAFF.

The CDR3 region is CASSRGLASHEQYF. Written as DNA, the CDR3 is TGTGCCAGCAGCCGGGGACTAGCATCCCACGAGCAGTACTTC. The genes are TRBV7-6 and TRBJ2-7; TRBD2 matches 9 bases. Unmatched junction bases numbered 7, after V lost 5 bases and J lost 5 bases. The CDR3 is 14 residues long. CDR1 is SGHVS, CDR2 FNYEAQ, per germline.

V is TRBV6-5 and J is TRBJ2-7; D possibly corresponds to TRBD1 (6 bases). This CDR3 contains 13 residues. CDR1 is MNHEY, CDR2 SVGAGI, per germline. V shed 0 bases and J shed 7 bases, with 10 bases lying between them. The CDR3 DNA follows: TGTGCCAGCAGTTACTCGAACAGGGCAGAGCAGTACTTC. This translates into CASSYSNRAEQYF.

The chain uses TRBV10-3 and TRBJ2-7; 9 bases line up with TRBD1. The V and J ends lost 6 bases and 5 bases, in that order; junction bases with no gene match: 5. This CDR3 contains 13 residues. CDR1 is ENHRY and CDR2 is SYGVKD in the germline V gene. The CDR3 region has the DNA TGTGCCATCAGGGAGGGACAGGGCAACGAGCAGTACTTC. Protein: CAIREGQGNEQYF.

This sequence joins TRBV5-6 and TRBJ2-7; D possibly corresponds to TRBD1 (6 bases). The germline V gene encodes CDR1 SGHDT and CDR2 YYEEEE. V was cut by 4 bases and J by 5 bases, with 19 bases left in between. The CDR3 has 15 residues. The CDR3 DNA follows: TGTGCCAGCAGCCCCCGAGGCGCTCAGGGGAACGAGCAGTACTTC. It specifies CASSPRGAQGNEQYF.

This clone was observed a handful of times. The CDR3: CASSDRGEDNEQFF. CDR3 nucleotide sequence: TGTGCCAGCTCAGACCGGGGTGAGGACAATGAGCAGTTCTTC. The chain has TRBV18 and TRBJ2-1, with a tentative D call TRBD2 (5 bases). The germline gives CDR1 KGHSH, CDR2 LQKENI. The V end lost 5 bases, the J end lost 5 bases, and 13 bases lay between the germline ends. The CDR3 spans 14 residues.

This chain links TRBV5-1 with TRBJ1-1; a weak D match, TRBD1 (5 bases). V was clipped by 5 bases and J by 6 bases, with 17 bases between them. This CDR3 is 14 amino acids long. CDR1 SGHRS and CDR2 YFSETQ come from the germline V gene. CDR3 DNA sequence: TGCGCCAGCAGTATAAGTTCCAGGGCCCCTGAAGCTTTCTTT. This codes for CASSISSRAPEAFF.

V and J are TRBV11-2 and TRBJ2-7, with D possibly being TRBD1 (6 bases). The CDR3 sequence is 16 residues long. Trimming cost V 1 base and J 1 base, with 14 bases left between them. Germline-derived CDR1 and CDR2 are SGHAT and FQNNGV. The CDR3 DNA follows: TGTGCCAGCAGCTTAGTTATGGGGGCCCCTTCCTACGAGCAGTACTTC. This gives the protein CASSLVMGAPSYEQYF.

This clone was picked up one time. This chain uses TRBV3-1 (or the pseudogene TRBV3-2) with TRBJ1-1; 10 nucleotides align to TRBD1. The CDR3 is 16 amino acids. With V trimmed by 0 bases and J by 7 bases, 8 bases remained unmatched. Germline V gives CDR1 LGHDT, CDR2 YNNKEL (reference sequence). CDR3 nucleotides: TGTGCCAGCAGCCAAGAAAGGACAGGGGGTTTAGGTGAAGCTTTCTTT. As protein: CASSQERTGGLGEAFF.

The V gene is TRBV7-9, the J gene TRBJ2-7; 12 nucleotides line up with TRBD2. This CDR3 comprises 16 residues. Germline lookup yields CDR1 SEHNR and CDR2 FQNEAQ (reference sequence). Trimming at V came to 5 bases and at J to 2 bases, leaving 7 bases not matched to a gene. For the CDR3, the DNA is TGTGCCAGCAGCCCGTCCAGGACTAGCGGGGCCTACGAGCAGTACTTC. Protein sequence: CASSPSRTSGAYEQYF.

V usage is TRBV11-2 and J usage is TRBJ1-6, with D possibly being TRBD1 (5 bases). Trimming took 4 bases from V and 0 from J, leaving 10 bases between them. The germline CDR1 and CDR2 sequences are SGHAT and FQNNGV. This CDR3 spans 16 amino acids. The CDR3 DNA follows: TGTGCCAGCAGCTACCGGGGGGACTCCTATAATTCACCCCTCCACTTT. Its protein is CASSYRGDSYNSPLHF.

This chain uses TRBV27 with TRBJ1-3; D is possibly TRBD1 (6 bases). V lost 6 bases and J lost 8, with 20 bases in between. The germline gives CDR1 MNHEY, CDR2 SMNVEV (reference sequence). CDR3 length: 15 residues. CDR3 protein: CASRPSGHAEDTIYF. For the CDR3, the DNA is TGTGCCAGCAGGCCCTCGGGACATGCTGAAGACACCATATATTTT.